The text below deals with one TCR beta chain. The entry originates in a study of blood T cell repertoires in COVID-19. Measured with immunoSEQ multiplex PCR; TCRdb has only the in-frame clones, and not every one. The sample shows some 360,000 clones, about nine tenths of them seen only once. V was shortened by 1 base and J by 3 bases, with 2 bases between the two germline ends. There are 11 residues in the CDR3. The germline gives CDR1 SGHKS, CDR2 YYEKEE (reference sequence). The source material was PBMCs or T cells enriched from blood (not recorded which). This receptor was identified in a woman aged 30 to 39 who had been exposed to COVID-19. The chain has TRBV5-5 and TRBJ2-7; no definite D call. The CDR3 region has the DNA TGTGCCAGCAGCTTGCGCTACGAGCAGTACTTC. The encoded protein is CASSLRYEQYF. Variable domain in full (rest from reference TRBV5-5 and TRBJ2-7): DAGVTQSPTHLIKTRGQQVTLRCSPISGHKSVSWYQQVLGQGPQFIFQYYEKEERGRGNFPDRFSARQFPNYSSELNVNALLLGDSALYLCASSLRYEQYFGPGTRLTVT.